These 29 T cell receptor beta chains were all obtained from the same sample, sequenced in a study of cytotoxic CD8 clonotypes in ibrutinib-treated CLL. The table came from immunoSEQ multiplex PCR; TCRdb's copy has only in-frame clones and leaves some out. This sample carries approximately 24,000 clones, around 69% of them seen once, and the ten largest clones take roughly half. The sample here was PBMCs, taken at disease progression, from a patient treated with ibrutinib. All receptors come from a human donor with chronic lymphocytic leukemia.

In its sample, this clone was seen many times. CDR3 amino acids: CASSGARDRDANEQFF. The CDR3 nucleotides read TGTGCCAGCAGCGGGGCCCGGGACAGGGATGCGAATGAGCAGTTCTTC. The chain is built from TRBV2 and TRBJ2-1; TRBD1 matches at 9 bases. Unmatched junction bases numbered 13, after V lost 6 bases and J lost 7 bases. The CDR3 extends over 16 amino acids. Germline CDR1 SNHLY, CDR2 FYNNEI.

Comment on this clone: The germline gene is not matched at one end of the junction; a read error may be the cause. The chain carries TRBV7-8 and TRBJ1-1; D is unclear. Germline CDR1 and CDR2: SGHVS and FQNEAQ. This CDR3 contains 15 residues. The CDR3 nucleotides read TGTGCCAGCAGCTTAGCAGGCCAAGATAACAGTGAAGCTTTCTTT. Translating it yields CASSLAGQDNSEAFF.

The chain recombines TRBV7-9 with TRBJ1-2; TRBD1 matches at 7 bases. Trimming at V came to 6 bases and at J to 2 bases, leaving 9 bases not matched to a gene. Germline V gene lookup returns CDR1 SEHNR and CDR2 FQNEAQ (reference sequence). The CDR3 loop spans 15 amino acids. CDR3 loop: CASSSNRGRNYGYTF. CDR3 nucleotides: TGTGCCAGCAGTTCAAACAGGGGAAGAAACTATGGCTACACCTTC.

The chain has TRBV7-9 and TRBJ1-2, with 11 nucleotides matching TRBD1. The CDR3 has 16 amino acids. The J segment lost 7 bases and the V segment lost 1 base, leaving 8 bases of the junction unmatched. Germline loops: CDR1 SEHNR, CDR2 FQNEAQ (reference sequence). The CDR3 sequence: CASSLDGTGGIGGYTF. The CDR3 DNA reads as TGTGCCAGCAGCTTAGATGGGACAGGGGGTATCGGTGGCTACACCTTC.

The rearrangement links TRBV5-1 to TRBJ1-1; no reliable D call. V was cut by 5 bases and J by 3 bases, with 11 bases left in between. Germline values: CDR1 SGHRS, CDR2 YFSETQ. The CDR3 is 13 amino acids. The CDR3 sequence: CASRGVLDTEAFF. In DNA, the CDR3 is TGCGCCAGCAGGGGCGTACTAGACACTGAAGCTTTCTTT. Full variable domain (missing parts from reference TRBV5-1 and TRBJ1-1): KAGVTQTPRYLIKTRGQQVTLSCSPISGHRSVSWYQQTPGQGLQFLFEYFSETQRNKGNFPGRFSGRQFSNSRSEMNVSTLELGDSALYLCASRGVLDTEAFFGQGTRLTVV.

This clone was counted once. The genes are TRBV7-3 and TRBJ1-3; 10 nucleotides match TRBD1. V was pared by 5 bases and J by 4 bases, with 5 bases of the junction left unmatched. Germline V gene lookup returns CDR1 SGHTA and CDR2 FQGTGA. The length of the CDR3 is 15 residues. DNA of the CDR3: TGTGCCAGCAGCCCGACAGGGGGCGCAGGAAACACCATATATTTT. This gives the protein CASSPTGGAGNTIYF. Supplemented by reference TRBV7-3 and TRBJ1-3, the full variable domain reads GAGVSQTPSNKVTEKGKYVELRCDPISGHTALYWYRQSLGQGPEFLIYFQGTGAADDSGLPNDRFFAVRPEGSVSTLKIQRTERGDSAVYLCASSPTGGAGNTIYFGEGSWLTVV.

In nucleotides, the CDR3 is TGTGCCAGCTCACCGAAGAAGCGGACCTACAATGAGCAGTTCTTC. It yields the protein CASSPKKRTYNEQFF. This sequence joins TRBV18 and TRBJ2-1, with a weak D call TRBD2 (5 bases). The length of the CDR3 is 15 residues. V lost 3 bases to trimming and J lost 2 bases, with 11 bases between them. Germline V gene lookup returns CDR1 KGHSH and CDR2 LQKENI.

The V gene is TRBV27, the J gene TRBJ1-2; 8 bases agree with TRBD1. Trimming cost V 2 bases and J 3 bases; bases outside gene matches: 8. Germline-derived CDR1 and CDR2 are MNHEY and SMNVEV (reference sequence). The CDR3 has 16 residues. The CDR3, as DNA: TGTGCCAGCAGTTTAAGGGTCAGGGGGCAGCACTATGGCTACACCTTC. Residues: CASSLRVRGQHYGYTF.

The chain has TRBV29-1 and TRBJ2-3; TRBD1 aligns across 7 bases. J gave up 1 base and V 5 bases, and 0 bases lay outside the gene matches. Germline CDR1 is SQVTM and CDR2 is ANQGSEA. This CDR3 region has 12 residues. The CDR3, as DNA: TGCAGCGTTACAGGGGGCACAGATACGCAGTATTTT. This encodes CSVTGGTDTQYF.

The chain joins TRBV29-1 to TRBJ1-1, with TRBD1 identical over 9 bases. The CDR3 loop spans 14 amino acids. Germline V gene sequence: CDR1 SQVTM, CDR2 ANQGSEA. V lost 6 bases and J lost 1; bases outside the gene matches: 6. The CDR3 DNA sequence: TGCAGCGTGCACAGGGGGCAACGGAACACTGAAGCTTTCTTT. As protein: CSVHRGQRNTEAFF.

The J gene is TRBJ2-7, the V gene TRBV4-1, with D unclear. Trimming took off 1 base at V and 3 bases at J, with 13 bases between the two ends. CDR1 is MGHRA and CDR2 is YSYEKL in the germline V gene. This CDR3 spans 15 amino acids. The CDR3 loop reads CASSQVAQKYYEQYF. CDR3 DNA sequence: TGCGCCAGCAGCCAAGTTGCCCAGAAATACTACGAGCAGTACTTC.

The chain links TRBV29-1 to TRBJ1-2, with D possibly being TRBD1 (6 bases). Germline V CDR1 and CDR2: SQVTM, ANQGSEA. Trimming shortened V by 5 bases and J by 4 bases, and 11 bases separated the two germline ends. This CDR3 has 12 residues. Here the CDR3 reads CSVWQGIYGYTF. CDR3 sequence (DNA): TGCAGCGTTTGGCAGGGGATCTATGGCTACACCTTC.

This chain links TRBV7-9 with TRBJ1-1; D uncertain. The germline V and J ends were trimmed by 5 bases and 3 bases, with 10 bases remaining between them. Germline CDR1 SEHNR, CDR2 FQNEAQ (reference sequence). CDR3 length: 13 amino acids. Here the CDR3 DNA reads TGTGCCAGCAGCCCCGCCGGATACACTGAAGCTTTCTTT. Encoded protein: CASSPAGYTEAFF. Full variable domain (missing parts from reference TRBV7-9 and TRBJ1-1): DTGVSQNPRHKITKRGQNVTFRCDPISEHNRLYWYRQTLGQGPEFLTYFQNEAQLEKSRLLSDRFSAERPKGSFSTLEIQRTEQGDSAMYLCASSPAGYTEAFFGQGTRLTVV.

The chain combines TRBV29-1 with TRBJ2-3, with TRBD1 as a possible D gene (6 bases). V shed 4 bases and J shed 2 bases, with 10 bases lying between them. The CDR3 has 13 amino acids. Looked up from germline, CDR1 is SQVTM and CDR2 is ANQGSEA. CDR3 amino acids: CSVVDRFTDTQYF. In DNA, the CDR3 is TGCAGCGTTGTGGACAGATTCACAGATACGCAGTATTTT.

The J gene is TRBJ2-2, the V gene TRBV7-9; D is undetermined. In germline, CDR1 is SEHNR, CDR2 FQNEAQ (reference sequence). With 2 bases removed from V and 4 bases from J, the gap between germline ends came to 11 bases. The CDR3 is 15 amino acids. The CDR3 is CASSLPQTVTGELFF. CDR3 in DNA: TGTGCCAGCAGCTTACCCCAGACGGTCACCGGGGAGCTGTTTTTT.

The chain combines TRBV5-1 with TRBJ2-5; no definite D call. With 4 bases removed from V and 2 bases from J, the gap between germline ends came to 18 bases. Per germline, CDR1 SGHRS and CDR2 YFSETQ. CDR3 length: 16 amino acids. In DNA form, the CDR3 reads TGCGCCAGCAGCACTACCCCCCCTACAACACAAGAGACCCAGTACTTC. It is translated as CASSTTPPTTQETQYF. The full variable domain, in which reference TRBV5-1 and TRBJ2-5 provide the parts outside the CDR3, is KAGVTQTPRYLIKTRGQQVTLSCSPISGHRSVSWYQQTPGQGLQFLFEYFSETQRNKGNFPGRFSGRQFSNSRSEMNVSTLELGDSALYLCASSTTPPTTQETQYFGPGTRLLVL.

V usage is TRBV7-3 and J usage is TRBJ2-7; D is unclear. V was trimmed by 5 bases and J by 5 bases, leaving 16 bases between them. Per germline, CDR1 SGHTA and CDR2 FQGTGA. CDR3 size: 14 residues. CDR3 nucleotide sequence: TGTGCCAGCAGCCCCATTGGGGAAGGCGACGAGCAGTACTTC. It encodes CASSPIGEGDEQYF.

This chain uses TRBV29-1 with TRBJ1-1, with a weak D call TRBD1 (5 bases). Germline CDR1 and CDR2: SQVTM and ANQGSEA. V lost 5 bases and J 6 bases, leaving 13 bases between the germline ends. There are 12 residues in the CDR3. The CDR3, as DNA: TGCAGCGTTTTTCAGGGCAAAGCTGAAGCTTTCTTT. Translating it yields CSVFQGKAEAFF.

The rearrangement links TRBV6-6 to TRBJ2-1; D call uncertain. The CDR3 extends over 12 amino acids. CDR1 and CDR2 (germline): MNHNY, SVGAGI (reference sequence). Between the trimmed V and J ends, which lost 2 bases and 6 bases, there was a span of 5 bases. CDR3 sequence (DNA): TGTGCCAGCAGTTACACCACCAATGAGCAGTTCTTC. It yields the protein CASSYTTNEQFF.

CDR3 sequence: CASSPRQGGNTGELFF. Written as DNA, the CDR3 is TGTGCCAGCAGCCCCCGACAGGGGGGGAACACCGGGGAGCTGTTTTTT. This chain joins TRBV9 and TRBJ2-2, with 9 nucleotides matching TRBD1. V lost 4 bases to trimming and J lost 1 base; unmatched junction nucleotides: 5. Germline CDR1 is SGDLS and CDR2 is YYNGEE. The CDR3 runs 16 residues.

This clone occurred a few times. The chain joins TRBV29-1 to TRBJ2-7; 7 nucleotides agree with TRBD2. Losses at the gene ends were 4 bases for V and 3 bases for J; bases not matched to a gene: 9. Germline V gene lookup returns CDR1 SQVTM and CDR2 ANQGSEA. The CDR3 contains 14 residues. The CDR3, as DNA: TGCAGCGTTGTGTTTTCTCGGGGGGACTACGAGCAGTACTTC. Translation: CSVVFSRGDYEQYF.

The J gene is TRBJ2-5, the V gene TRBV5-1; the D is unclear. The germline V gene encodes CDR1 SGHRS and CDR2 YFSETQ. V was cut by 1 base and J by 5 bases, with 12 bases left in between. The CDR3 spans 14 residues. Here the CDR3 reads CASSLSVGMETQYF. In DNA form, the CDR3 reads TGCGCCAGCAGCTTGAGTGTCGGCATGGAGACCCAGTACTTC.

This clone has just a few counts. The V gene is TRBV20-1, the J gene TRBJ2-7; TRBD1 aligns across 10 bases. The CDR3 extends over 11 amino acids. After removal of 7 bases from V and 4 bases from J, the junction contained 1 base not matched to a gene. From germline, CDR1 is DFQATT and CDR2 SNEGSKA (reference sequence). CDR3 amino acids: CSVDRGYEQYF. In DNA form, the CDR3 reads TGCAGTGTGGACAGGGGGTACGAGCAGTACTTC.

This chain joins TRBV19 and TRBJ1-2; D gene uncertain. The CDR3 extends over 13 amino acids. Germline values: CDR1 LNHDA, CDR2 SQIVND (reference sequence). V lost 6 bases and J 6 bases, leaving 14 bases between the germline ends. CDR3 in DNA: TGTGCCAGTAGATCAAGGCAGGATGATGGCTACACCTTC. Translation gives CASRSRQDDGYTF.

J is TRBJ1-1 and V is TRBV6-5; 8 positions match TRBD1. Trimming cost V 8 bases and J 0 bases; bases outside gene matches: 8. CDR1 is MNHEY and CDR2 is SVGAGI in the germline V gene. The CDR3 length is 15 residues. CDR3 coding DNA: TGTGCCAGCGGCACAGGGGGGCGGCTGAACACTGAAGCTTTCTTT. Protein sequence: CASGTGGRLNTEAFF.

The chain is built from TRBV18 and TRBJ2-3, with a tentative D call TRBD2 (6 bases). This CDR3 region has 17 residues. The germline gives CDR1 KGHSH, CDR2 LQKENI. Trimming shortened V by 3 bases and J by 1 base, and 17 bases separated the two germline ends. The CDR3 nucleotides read TGTGCCAGCTCACCGTCGATAGCGGCCCTTGGCACAGATACGCAGTATTTT. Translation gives CASSPSIAALGTDTQYF. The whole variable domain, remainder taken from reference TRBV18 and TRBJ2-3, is NAGVMQNPRHLVRRRGQEARLRCSPMKGHSHVYWYRQLPEEGLKFMVYLQKENIIDESGMPKERFSAEFPKEGPSILRIQQVVRGDSAAYFCASSPSIAALGTDTQYFGPGTRLTVL.

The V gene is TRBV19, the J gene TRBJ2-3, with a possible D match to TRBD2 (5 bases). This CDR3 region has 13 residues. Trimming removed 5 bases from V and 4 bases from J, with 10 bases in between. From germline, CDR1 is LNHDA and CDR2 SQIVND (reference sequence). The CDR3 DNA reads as TGTGCCAGTAGTCTACTAGAGGCAGATACGCAGTATTTT. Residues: CASSLLEADTQYF.

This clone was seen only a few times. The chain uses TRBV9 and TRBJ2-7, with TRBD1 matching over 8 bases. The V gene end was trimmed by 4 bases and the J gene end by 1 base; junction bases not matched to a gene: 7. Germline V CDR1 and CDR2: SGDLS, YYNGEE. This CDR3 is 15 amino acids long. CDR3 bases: TGTGCCAGCAGCACCGGGACAGGCCTTTCCTACGAGCAGTACTTC. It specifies CASSTGTGLSYEQYF. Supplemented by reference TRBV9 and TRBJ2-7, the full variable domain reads DSGVTQTPKHLITATGQRVTLRCSPRSGDLSVYWYQQSLDQGLQFLIQYYNGEERAKGNILERFSAQQFPDLHSELNLSSLELGDSALYFCASSTGTGLSYEQYFGPGTRLTVT.

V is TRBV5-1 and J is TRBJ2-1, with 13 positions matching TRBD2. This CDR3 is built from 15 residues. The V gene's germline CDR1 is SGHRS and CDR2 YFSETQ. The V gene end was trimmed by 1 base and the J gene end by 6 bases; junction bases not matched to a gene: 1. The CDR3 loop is CASSLTSGGANEQFF. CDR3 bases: TGCGCCAGCAGCTTGACTAGCGGGGGGGCCAATGAGCAGTTCTTC.